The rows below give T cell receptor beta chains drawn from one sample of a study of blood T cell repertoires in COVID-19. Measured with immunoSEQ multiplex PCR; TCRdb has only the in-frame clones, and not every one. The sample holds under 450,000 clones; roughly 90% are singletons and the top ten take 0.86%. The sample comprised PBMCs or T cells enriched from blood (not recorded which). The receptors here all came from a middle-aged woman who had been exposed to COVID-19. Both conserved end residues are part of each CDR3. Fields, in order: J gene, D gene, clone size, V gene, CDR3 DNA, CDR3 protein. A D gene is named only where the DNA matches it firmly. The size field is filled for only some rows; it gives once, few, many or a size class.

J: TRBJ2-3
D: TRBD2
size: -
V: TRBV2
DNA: TGTGCCAGCAAGGTACTAGCGGGAGTAAGGGATACGCAGTATTTT
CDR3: CASKVLAGVRDTQYF

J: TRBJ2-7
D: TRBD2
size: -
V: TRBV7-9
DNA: TGTGCCAGCAGCCCCAACGGGGGGTACGAGCAGTACTTC
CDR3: CASSPNGGYEQYF

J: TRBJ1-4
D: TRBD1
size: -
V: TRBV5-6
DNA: TGTGCCAGCAGCACTACAGGATTGCCGGGACAGAAGAATGAAAAACTGTTTTTT
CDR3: CASSTTGLPGQKNEKLFF

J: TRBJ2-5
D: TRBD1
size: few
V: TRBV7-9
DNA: TGTGCCAGCAGCAAACCCTCCGTCCGGGACAGGGGCTTCGGGGAGACCCAGTACTTC
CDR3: CASSKPSVRDRGFGETQYF

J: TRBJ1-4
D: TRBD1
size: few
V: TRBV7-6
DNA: TGTGCCAGCAGCCCCCGGGACAGTAATGAAAAACTGTTTTTT
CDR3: CASSPRDSNEKLFF

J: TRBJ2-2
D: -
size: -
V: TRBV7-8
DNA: TGTGCCAGCAGCACACGGAACACCGGGGAGCTGTTTTTT
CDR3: CASSTRNTGELFF

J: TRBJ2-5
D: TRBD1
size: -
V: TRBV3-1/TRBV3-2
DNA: TGTGCCAGCAGCCAATTGGACAGGGCCTCGGGAGAGACCCAGTACTTC
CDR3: CASSQLDRASGETQYF

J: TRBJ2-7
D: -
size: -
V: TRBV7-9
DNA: TGTGCCAGCAGCTTAGGGGCGTTGGAGCAGTACTTC
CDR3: CASSLGALEQYF

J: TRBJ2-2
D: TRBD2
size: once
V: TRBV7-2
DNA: TGTGCCAGCAGCCCCAGAAAAAAATTGGCGGGAGGGCAGGTCGGGGAGCTGTTTTTT
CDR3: CASSPRKKLAGGQVGELFF

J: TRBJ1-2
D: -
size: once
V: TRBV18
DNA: TGTGCCAGCTCGACCAGTGGCGGTGGCTACACCTTC
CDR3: CASSTSGGGYTF

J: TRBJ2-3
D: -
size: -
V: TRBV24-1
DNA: TGTGCCACCAGTGCGGGGGTCGCTTCCACAGATACGCAGTATTTT
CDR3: CATSAGVASTDTQYF

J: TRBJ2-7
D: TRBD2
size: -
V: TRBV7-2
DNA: TGTGCCAGCAGCCTCGGACTAGCCCCGGACGAGCAGTACTTC
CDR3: CASSLGLAPDEQYF

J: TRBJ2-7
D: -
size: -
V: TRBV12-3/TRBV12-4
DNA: TGTGCCAGCATCCTAGAGCAGTACTTC
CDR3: CASILEQYF

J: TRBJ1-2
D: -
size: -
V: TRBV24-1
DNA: TGTGCCACCAGTGATGGTAACAGGGTGTCTGGCTACACCTTC
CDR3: CATSDGNRVSGYTF

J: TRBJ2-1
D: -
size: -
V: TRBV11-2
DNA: TGTGCCAGCAGCCTCGCGGGGTCCTACAATGAGCAGTTCTTC
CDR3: CASSLAGSYNEQFF

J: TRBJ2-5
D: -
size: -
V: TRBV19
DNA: TGTGCCAGTAGCGGTGAGACCCAGTACTTC
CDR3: CASSGETQYF

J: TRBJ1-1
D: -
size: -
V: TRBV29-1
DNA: TGCAGCGTTGAGGCGACCTCGGGAGGGACTGAAGCTTTCTTT
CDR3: CSVEATSGGTEAFF

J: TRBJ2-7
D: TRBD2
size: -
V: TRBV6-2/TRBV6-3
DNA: TGTGCCAGCAGTTACGGGGACCCCGGGACTAGGGGCGAGCAGTACTTC
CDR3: CASSYGDPGTRGEQYF